A single sample gave rise to the 25 T cell receptor beta chains below, sequenced in a study of cytomegalovirus exposure and HLA in healthy donors. The PCR employed 60 Vbeta primers together with 13 Jbeta primers. Sequencing used immunoSEQ multiplex PCR; TCRdb keeps in-frame clones, though not all of them. Counted here are about 170,000 clones, about 79% occurring once; the ten biggest clones make up approximately 6.3%. The sequenced sample was PBMCs. These receptors were collected from a man aged 40-55 years in good health and CMV-seropositive.

This clone was seen a handful of times. The V call is TRBV6-5, the J call TRBJ1-2; D ambiguous. The CDR3 is 15 residues long. Trimming stripped 0 bases from V and 0 bases from J, with 8 bases between. CDR1 is MNHEY, CDR2 SVGAGI, per germline. CDR3 amino acids: CASSYSRRTNYGYTF. CDR3 in DNA: TGTGCCAGCAGTTACTCGCGCAGGACTAACTATGGCTACACCTTC.

This sequence joins TRBV2 and TRBJ2-3, with 13 bases that match TRBD2. The CDR3 is 15 residues long. Trimming took 7 bases from V and 4 from J; bases not matched to a gene: 5. The germline gives CDR1 SNHLY, CDR2 FYNNEI. CDR3 DNA: TGTGCCAGCACCGGGACTAGCGGGATAGCAGATACGCAGTATTTT. Protein sequence: CASTGTSGIADTQYF.

The chain joins TRBV7-9 to TRBJ2-7, with TRBD2 matching 8 bases. Germline assignment: CDR1 SEHNR and CDR2 FQNEAQ (reference sequence). V trimming: 0 bases; J trimming: 2 bases; junction bases outside the gene matches: 3. The CDR3 runs to 15 residues. CDR3 nucleotides: TGTGCCAGCAGCTTAGCCGCGGGAGGAACCTACGAGCAGTACTTC. Protein sequence: CASSLAAGGTYEQYF.

CDR3 amino acids: CASSLQLGSYEQYF. CDR3 sequence (DNA): TGTGCCAGCAGCTTACAACTAGGCTCCTACGAGCAGTACTTC. The rearrangement links TRBV7-2 to TRBJ2-7; D might be TRBD2 (5 bases). This CDR3 spans 14 amino acids. Germline V gene lookup returns CDR1 SGHTA and CDR2 FQGNSA. V lost 2 bases and J 0 bases, leaving 8 bases between the germline ends.

The chain carries TRBV4-1 and TRBJ2-2, with D unresolved. V was trimmed by 0 bases and J by 0 bases, leaving 5 bases between them. Germline-derived CDR1 and CDR2 are MGHRA and YSYEKL. This CDR3 contains 15 residues. CDR3 in DNA: TGCGCCAGCAGCCAAGACAGCGCGAACACCGGGGAGCTGTTTTTT. It yields the protein CASSQDSANTGELFF.

J is TRBJ2-2 and V is TRBV2, with D unresolved. Germline V gives CDR1 SNHLY, CDR2 FYNNEI. CDR3 size: 13 residues. V was shortened by 9 bases and J by 7 bases, with 15 bases between the two germline ends. As DNA, the CDR3 is TGTGCCAGTCGGCAGTGGCAGGACGGGGAGCTGTTTTTT. Its protein product is CASRQWQDGELFF.

The chain joins TRBV6-1 to TRBJ2-2, with D possibly being TRBD2 (6 bases). The V and J ends lost 7 bases and 0 bases respectively, with 12 bases between them. The germline gives CDR1 MNHNS, CDR2 SASEGT. The CDR3 is 15 amino acids. CDR3 in amino acids: CASTPGSTNTGELFF. The DNA for the CDR3 is TGTGCCAGCACCCCCGGGAGTACGAACACCGGGGAGCTGTTTTTT.

This clone was seen a handful of times. The limits of the CDR3 on the DNA are not certain, so only TCRdb's listed CDR3 is given. The chain joins TRBV21-1 to TRBJ2-4; TRBD1 is the table's D call, not checked against the DNA. TRBV21-1 counts as a pseudogene. The CDR3 is made up of 19 amino acids, end residues included. The CDR3 reads CASSRPTVGTGARQDIQYF.

This clone was recorded once. This chain connects TRBV12-5 to TRBJ2-5; 8 bases are shared with TRBD1. The CDR3 consists of 17 residues. The germline V gene has CDR1 LGHNT and CDR2 FRNRAP. V dropped 1 base and J dropped 1; count of bases not matched to a gene: 8. The DNA of the CDR3 is TGTGCTAGTGGTTTGGGAATAGGACAGGGCCTCCAAGAGACCCAGTACTTC. Translating gives CASGLGIGQGLQETQYF.

The V call is TRBV7-2, the J call TRBJ2-3, with 12 positions matching TRBD1. Germline V gene sequence: CDR1 SGHTA, CDR2 FQGNSA. The CDR3 totals 15 residues. V lost 5 bases to trimming and J lost 5 bases; unmatched junction nucleotides: 5. CDR3 region: CASSLRDRGRDTQYF. The CDR3, as DNA: TGTGCCAGCAGCCTCCGGGACAGGGGGCGAGATACGCAGTATTTT.

Of note for this clone: This sample also contains other DNA sequences that code for the same CDR3. This chain connects TRBV20-1 to TRBJ2-7, with no clear D. Germline V gene data show CDR1 as DFQATT and CDR2 as SNEGSKA (reference sequence). CDR3 length equals 11 residues. V lost 1 base to trimming and J lost 4 bases, with 5 bases between them. Here the CDR3 DNA reads TGCAGTGCTAGAGGCGGTTACGAGCAGTACTTC. This encodes CSARGGYEQYF.

V gene TRBV6-6 combines with J gene TRBJ2-7; no clear D. Trimming took 3 bases from V and 6 from J, leaving 15 bases between them. The germline gives CDR1 MNHNY, CDR2 SVGAGI (reference sequence). The CDR3 runs to 14 residues. CDR3 loop: CASSYQASPLEQYF. CDR3 nucleotides: TGTGCCAGCAGTTATCAGGCATCGCCCCTCGAGCAGTACTTC.

The genes are TRBV10-1 and TRBJ2-3, with 16 nucleotides matching TRBD2. The CDR3 contains 16 residues. Germline V CDR1 and CDR2: WNHNN, SYGVQD (reference sequence). Trimming cost V 7 bases and J 9 bases; bases outside gene matches: 10. CDR3 nucleotides: TGCGCCAGCATCCTCGGGACTAGCGGGAGGGCCGGCACGCAGTATTTT. Translated, it gives CASILGTSGRAGTQYF.

The chain uses TRBV7-8 and TRBJ1-5, with 12 positions matching TRBD1. The V gene end was trimmed by 3 bases and the J gene end by 7 bases; junction bases not matched to a gene: 7. The germline gives CDR1 SGHVS, CDR2 FQNEAQ. The length of the CDR3 is 16 residues. The DNA of the CDR3 is TGTGCCAGCAGCTTGTTGGGACAGGGGGCACGCCAGCCCCAGCATTTT. Protein: CASSLLGQGARQPQHF.

The rearrangement joins TRBV10-3 to TRBJ1-1; 8 nucleotides align to TRBD1. The germline gives CDR1 ENHRY, CDR2 SYGVKD. With V trimmed by 9 bases and J by 0 bases, 12 bases remained unmatched. This CDR3 contains 16 residues. CDR3 in DNA: TGTGCCATATCTTCGGACAGGGAGATCATGAACACTGAAGCTTTCTTT. Encoded protein: CAISSDREIMNTEAFF.

The J gene is TRBJ2-5, the V gene TRBV2, with TRBD2 matching over 9 bases. Germline values: CDR1 SNHLY, CDR2 FYNNEI. The CDR3 loop spans 16 amino acids. Losses at the gene ends were 8 bases for V and 4 bases for J; bases not matched to a gene: 14. The CDR3 loop is CASGPWGREGRETQYF. The CDR3 nucleotides are TGTGCCAGCGGACCCTGGGGGCGGGAGGGGAGAGAGACCCAGTACTTC.

This clone was picked up one time. The J gene is TRBJ2-5, the V gene TRBV7-2, with D possibly TRBD1 on 6 matching bases. Germline CDR1 and CDR2: SGHTA and FQGNSA. The CDR3 contains 13 residues. V lost 7 bases, J lost 3 bases, and 12 bases lay in between. Here the CDR3 DNA reads TGTGCCAGCACCAAAAACAGGGAAGAGACCCAGTACTTC. Amino acid sequence: CASTKNREETQYF.

CDR3 in amino acids: CASSQYLRTGITEAFF. The CDR3, as DNA: TGTGCCAGCAGTCAGTACCTCAGAACAGGGATCACTGAAGCTTTCTTT. The rearrangement joins TRBV5-8 to TRBJ1-1; tentatively, D is TRBD1 (6 bases). This CDR3 has 16 residues. Trimming took 5 bases from V and 4 from J, leaving 21 bases between them. Germline-derived CDR1 and CDR2 are SGHTS and YDEGEE.

Notes on this clone: The junction differs from germline at one of its ends, possibly a read error. This chain joins TRBV18 and TRBJ2-4, with 8 nucleotides matching TRBD1. This CDR3 is built from 16 residues. The germline gives CDR1 KGHSH, CDR2 LQKENI. The DNA of the CDR3 is TGTGCCAGCTCATTTACAGGGGGACAAGGGAAAAACAGTCAGTACTTC. Its translation: CASSFTGGQGKNSQYF.

V usage is TRBV10-1 and J usage is TRBJ2-5; unclear D gene. The CDR3 loop spans 13 amino acids. The V gene lost 3 bases and the J gene lost 4 bases, with 9 bases spanning the gap. Looked up from germline, CDR1 is WNHNN and CDR2 is SYGVQD (reference sequence). CDR3 nucleotide sequence: TGCGCCAGCAGTGACCAGGTCCGAGAGACCCAGTACTTC. The encoded protein is CASSDQVRETQYF.

V gene TRBV7-3 combines with J gene TRBJ2-5; D call uncertain. With 2 bases removed from V and 4 bases from J, the gap between germline ends came to 8 bases. The CDR3 consists of 13 residues. In germline, CDR1 is SGHTA, CDR2 FQGTGA. The CDR3 loop reads CASSLGRRETQYF. In DNA form, the CDR3 reads TGTGCCAGCAGCTTAGGTCGGAGAGAGACCCAGTACTTC.

The chain's CDR3 is CASSQELQGGGGYTF. The CDR3, as DNA: TGTGCCAGCAGCCAAGAGCTACAGGGGGGAGGTGGCTACACCTTC. The chain carries TRBV4-2 and TRBJ1-2, with TRBD1 identical over 8 bases. CDR1 and CDR2 from the germline V gene are LGHNA and YNFKEQ. The CDR3 spans 15 residues. V lost 0 bases and J lost 7; bases outside the gene matches: 7.

The V gene is TRBV28, the J gene TRBJ1-1; possibly TRBD1 for D (6 bases). This CDR3 region has 13 residues. Per the germline V gene, CDR1 is MDHEN and CDR2 is SYDVKM. Trimming removed 5 bases from V and 8 bases from J, with 15 bases in between. CDR3 residues: CASSLPGDREAFF. DNA for the CDR3: TGTGCCAGCAGTCTCCCAGGCGACAGGGAAGCTTTCTTT.

This clone was seen only once. V usage is TRBV6-5 and J usage is TRBJ1-1; D is undetermined. Trimming took off 6 bases at V and 1 base at J, with 12 bases between the two ends. Germline V gene sequence: CDR1 MNHEY, CDR2 SVGAGI. The CDR3 loop spans 14 amino acids. CDR3 nucleotide sequence: TGTGCCAGCAGATCGCGGCATACGAACACTGAAGCTTTCTTT. Protein sequence: CASRSRHTNTEAFF.

The J gene is TRBJ1-5, the V gene TRBV25-1, with D possibly matching TRBD1 (5 bases). The V gene's germline CDR1 is MGHDK and CDR2 SYGVNS. V lost 3 bases to trimming and J lost 1 base, with 7 bases between them. CDR3 size: 14 residues. The CDR3 sequence is CASSDWTSNQPQHF. In DNA form, the CDR3 reads TGTGCCAGCAGTGACTGGACAAGCAATCAGCCCCAGCATTTT.